This T cell receptor (beta chain) was sequenced during a study of response to subunit inactivated influenza vaccine. This clonotype turned up a few times. TCRdb re-called the RT-PCR reads through MiXCR, storing one row per CDR3 protein. Of approximately 500,000 distinct CDR3 sequences listed, roughly 25% were seen once; the top ten hold under 3.5%. Germline CDR1 MNHNY, CDR2 SVGAGI (reference sequence). V lost 8 bases to trimming and J lost 5 bases, with 4 bases between them. This CDR3 region has 10 residues. This same sample was also part of a study on T cells expressing NK-cell markers. From that second work: cDNA encoding TCR beta was synthesized via 5'RACE template switching incorporating UMIs.

The TCR comes from a man aged 45-65 years who received an inactivated influenza vaccine. The sequencing used CD4+ T cells sorted from PBMCs, collected approximately 13 days after vaccination. The chain has TRBV6-6 and TRBJ2-1; D not resolved. For the CDR3, the DNA is TGTGCCAGCGGTCACAATGAGCAGTTCTTC. It yields the protein CASGHNEQFF.